Shown below are 8 T cell receptor beta chains from a single sample sequenced in a study of T-cell reconstitution after alpha-beta-depleted transplantation in children. TCRbeta library construction was performed incorporating unique molecular identifiers. TCRdb independently ran MiXCR on the PCR reads; one entry per CDR3 protein. The sample contains some 840,000 distinct CDR3 sequences, approximately 15% of which appear only once. This sample comprised PBMCs, mostly from graft donor cells, obtained 360 days after TCRalphabeta/CD19-depleted stem cell transplant. These receptors came from a male patient aged 10 to 17 who had a stem cell transplant for acute lymphoblastic leukemia, so the T cells may come from the graft donor.

This clonotype has at least ten counts. The CDR3 DNA reads as TGTGCCAGCAGTTATGGGGGACAGGGCCGCTCCTACGAGCAGTACTTC. This encodes CASSYGGQGRSYEQYF. J is TRBJ2-7 and V is TRBV6-5; 9 positions agree with TRBD1. The CDR3 sequence is 16 residues long. V lost 3 bases, J lost 0 bases, and 6 bases stayed unmatched. The germline V gene encodes CDR1 MNHEY and CDR2 SVGAGI.

This clonotype was seen a handful of times. This chain joins TRBV25-1 and TRBJ1-2; D remains ambiguous. Germline V CDR1 and CDR2: MGHDK, SYGVNS. The CDR3 consists of 12 residues. V lost 4 bases and J lost 4, with 7 bases in between. Written as DNA, the CDR3 is TGTGCCAGCAGTGCAGGTGCCTATGGCTACACCTTC. Translated: CASSAGAYGYTF.

This clonotype came up a few times. The V and J genes are TRBV7-2 and TRBJ2-1; TRBD2 is a possible D gene (6 bases). Germline CDR1 SGHTA, CDR2 FQGNSA. The CDR3 runs to 14 residues. The ends were cut back, 7 bases at V and 8 bases at J, with 18 bases in the middle. The DNA for the CDR3 is TGTGCCAGCAACCAAAGACTAGAATTCGATGAGCAGTTCTTC. Its translation: CASNQRLEFDEQFF.

This chain connects TRBV5-5 to TRBJ2-5, with D possibly TRBD2 on 5 matching bases. Trimming pared 2 bases from V and 5 bases from J, leaving 16 bases between. CDR1 is SGHKS, CDR2 YYEKEE, per germline (reference sequence). The CDR3 spans 15 residues. The DNA for the CDR3 is TGTGCCAGCAGCTTAGGTTCTAGCATTGGGGAGACCCAGTACTTC. Its protein is CASSLGSSIGETQYF.

The chain combines TRBV10-3 with TRBJ2-7; no clear D gene. This CDR3 has 17 residues. Trimming cost V 6 bases and J 3 bases, with 24 bases left between them. Germline V gene data show CDR1 as ENHRY and CDR2 as SYGVKD. CDR3 loop: CAISDRTLDPESYEQYF. The CDR3 coding sequence is TGTGCCATCAGCGATCGTACCCTGGACCCGGAGAGCTACGAGCAGTACTTC.

This clonotype was counted only a few times. This chain links TRBV11-2 with TRBJ2-6; no reliable D call. This CDR3 contains 16 residues. Deletions cut 0 bases from V and 0 bases from J, with 6 bases between. The V gene's germline CDR1 is SGHAT and CDR2 FQNNGV. The CDR3 DNA reads as TGTGCCAGCAGCTTAGAACGGACCTCTGGGGCCAACGTCCTGACTTTC. Translating gives CASSLERTSGANVLTF.

This clonotype showed up just a few times. The V and J genes are TRBV12-3 or TRBV12-4 and TRBJ2-7; no clear D. The CDR3 totals 15 residues. The V and J ends lost 5 bases and 0 bases respectively, with 14 bases between them. The CDR3 here is CASSRTAQSSYEQYF. DNA of the CDR3: TGTGCCAGCAGTAGGACCGCTCAAAGCTCCTACGAGCAGTACTTC.

The rearrangement joins TRBV10-3 to TRBJ1-1; 8 nucleotides align to TRBD1. The CDR3 totals 14 residues. CDR1 is ENHRY and CDR2 is SYGVKD in the germline V gene. The J segment lost 4 bases and the V segment lost 10 bases, leaving 11 bases of the junction unmatched. The chain's CDR3 is CATKTGQVLTEAFF. The CDR3 nucleotides read TGTGCCACAAAAACGGGACAGGTGCTCACTGAAGCTTTCTTT.